The 21 T cell receptor beta chains presented below share a single source sample, sequenced in a study of blood T cells in healthy people across ages. Primed by a sample-barcoded 5' primer and a J-beta primer mix, a second PCR proceeded for roughly 6 to 12 cycles. TCRdb re-analysed the 5' RACE reads in MiXCR, keeping a single row per CDR3 protein. This table holds about 780,000 distinct CDR3 sequences, roughly 46% found once. The sequenced sample was blood. Source of these receptors: a man older than 75 in good health.

V gene TRBV9 combines with J gene TRBJ2-1; D might be TRBD1 or TRBD2, each matching 5 bases. The CDR3 sequence is 17 residues long. The V end was cut by 3 bases, the J end by 4 bases, with 20 bases between. Germline V lookup: CDR1 SGDLS, CDR2 YYNGEE. CDR3 sequence: CASSAGMGPPQYNEQFF. The CDR3 DNA sequence: TGTGCCAGCAGCGCGGGTATGGGACCACCGCAATACAATGAGCAGTTCTTC. Complete variable domain (other parts from reference TRBV9 and TRBJ2-1): DSGVTQTPKHLITATGQRVTLRCSPRSGDLSVYWYQQSLDQGLQFLIQYYNGEERAKGNILERFSAQQFPDLHSELNLSSLELGDSALYFCASSAGMGPPQYNEQFFGPGTRLTVL.

V and J are TRBV20-1 and TRBJ2-3; D remains unclear. Germline assignment: CDR1 DFQATT and CDR2 SNEGSKA (reference sequence). V lost 3 bases to trimming and J lost 4 bases, with 11 bases between them. The CDR3 contains 13 residues. CDR3 DNA: TGCAGTGCTAGGGACGCACGATCAGATACGCAGTATTTT. The encoded protein is CSARDARSDTQYF.

This CDR3 reads CASSLGGQGIGETQYF. As DNA, the CDR3 is TGTGCCAGCAGCTTAGGGGGACAGGGGATAGGAGAGACCCAGTACTTC. The chain joins TRBV7-3 to TRBJ2-7; 10 bases are a match to TRBD1. The DNA end favors TRBJ2-5, so the J call may be wrong. Germline CDR1 and CDR2: SGHTA and FQGTGA. The CDR3 covers 16 residues.

This clonotype was seen only a few times. The chain couples TRBV5-1 to TRBJ2-1; tentative D call: TRBD1 (6 bases). Germline V gene data show CDR1 as SGHRS and CDR2 as YFSETQ. Deletions cut 7 bases from V and 7 bases from J, with 21 bases between. The CDR3 spans 15 residues. The chain's CDR3 is CASFRGPGDENEQFF. The CDR3 nucleotides read TGCGCCAGCTTCAGGGGACCAGGGGACGAGAATGAGCAGTTCTTC.

This clonotype was found a few times. A read error may account for a junction end that differs from germline. The chain is built from TRBV12-3 or TRBV12-4 and TRBJ2-3, with TRBD2 identical over 9 bases. There are 12 residues in the CDR3. CDR3 nucleotide sequence: TGTGCCGGCAGTGCTCTAGCGGGGACCCTGTATTTT. Translated: CAGSALAGTLYF.

This sequence joins TRBV20-1 and TRBJ1-2; a weak D match, TRBD1 (6 bases). The V and J ends lost 3 bases and 6 bases respectively, with 11 bases between them. Germline CDR1 is DFQATT and CDR2 is SNEGSKA (reference sequence). The CDR3 covers 12 residues. CDR3 sequence (DNA): TGCAGTGCTAGTGTAGAGGGGGATGGCTACACCTTC. Its translation: CSASVEGDGYTF.

The rearrangement uses TRBV20-1 and TRBJ1-4; perhaps TRBD1 as D (6 bases). The V end was cut by 8 bases, the J end by 6 bases, with 16 bases between. This CDR3 has 13 residues. Germline lookup yields CDR1 DFQATT and CDR2 SNEGSKA (reference sequence). The CDR3 DNA follows: TGCAGTCTTGGAGGGGGTTGGGATGAAAAACTGTTTTTT. It translates to CSLGGGWDEKLFF.

CDR3 protein: CSARDTEFEFF. DNA for the CDR3: TGCAGTGCTAGAGATACGGAATTCGAGTTCTTC. J is TRBJ2-1 and V is TRBV20-1; D is unresolved. CDR1 is DFQATT and CDR2 is SNEGSKA in the germline V gene (reference sequence). Between the trimmed V and J ends, which lost 0 bases and 14 bases, there was a span of 11 bases. CDR3 size: 11 residues.

This chain connects TRBV18 to TRBJ2-7; 7 nucleotides agree with TRBD1. The CDR3 contains 15 residues. J was trimmed by 2 bases and V by 0 bases; bases with no gene match: 4. Germline CDR1 KGHSH, CDR2 LQKENI. CDR3 in amino acids: CASSPPGGPPYEQYF. The CDR3, as DNA: TGTGCCAGCTCACCACCAGGGGGCCCTCCCTACGAGCAGTACTTC.

To note about this clonotype: A clone one base away is much larger, so this may be a read error. V usage is TRBV29-1 and J usage is TRBJ2-7; TRBD2 agrees at 9 bases. This CDR3 region has 15 residues. Germline CDR1 and CDR2: SQVTM and ANQGSEA. CDR3 nucleotide sequence: TGCAGCATTGACTCTACGGCTAGCGGGACCTACGAGCAGTACTTC. Translation: CSIDSTASGTYEQYF.

The genes are TRBV20-1 and TRBJ2-3, with D unclear. The length of the CDR3 is 12 residues. Trimming left V 8 bases short and J 4 bases short, with 13 bases between. In germline, CDR1 is DFQATT, CDR2 SNEGSKA (reference sequence). The CDR3 DNA follows: TGCAGTCCCAGAATGTTCTCAGATACGCAGTATTTT. Protein product: CSPRMFSDTQYF.

V and J are TRBV28 and TRBJ1-5; maybe TRBD1 (6 bases). From germline, CDR1 is MDHEN and CDR2 SYDVKM. The CDR3 extends over 16 amino acids. Trimming stripped 5 bases from V and 5 bases from J, with 19 bases between. The CDR3 reads CASSPARGGPDQPQHF. The CDR3 bases are TGTGCCAGCAGTCCGGCTCGGGGGGGGCCCGATCAGCCCCAGCATTTT.

The rearrangement joins TRBV29-1 to TRBJ2-7; D ambiguous. The CDR3 runs 12 residues. V was cut by 7 bases and J by 3 bases, with 13 bases left in between. Germline V gene lookup returns CDR1 SQVTM and CDR2 ANQGSEA. The CDR3, as DNA: TGCAGCGGGATTAGAAGCGTCTACGAGCAGTACTTC. Translating gives CSGIRSVYEQYF.

The J gene is TRBJ2-7, the V gene TRBV5-1, with 11 bases aligning to TRBD2. Germline-derived CDR1 and CDR2 are SGHRS and YFSETQ. The CDR3 consists of 13 residues. After removal of 4 bases from V and 6 bases from J, the junction contained 3 bases not matched to a gene. The CDR3 protein is CASSPGTSGEQYF. The DNA of the CDR3 is TGCGCCAGCAGCCCCGGGACTAGCGGCGAGCAGTACTTC.

This clonotype was found a few times. This chain connects TRBV9 to TRBJ2-1; 7 bases align to TRBD1. J was trimmed by 4 bases and V by 0 bases; bases with no gene match: 4. The CDR3 contains 15 residues. Germline CDR1 SGDLS, CDR2 YYNGEE. CDR3 coding DNA: TGTGCCAGCAGCGTAGACAGGGGCGAATACAATGAGCAGTTCTTC. Its protein is CASSVDRGEYNEQFF.

The CDR3 nucleotides read TGTGCCAGCAGTACTAGCCCTCGGGGGGCCTCAGACATTCAGTACTTC. Translating gives CASSTSPRGASDIQYF. This chain connects TRBV7-2 to TRBJ2-4; D might be TRBD2 (7 bases). The V end was cut by 6 bases, the J end by 8 bases, with 23 bases between. The germline V gene has CDR1 SGHTA and CDR2 FQGNSA. CDR3 length: 16 residues.

The V call is TRBV5-1, the J call TRBJ1-2, with D possibly matching TRBD1 (5 bases). The germline gives CDR1 SGHRS, CDR2 YFSETQ. Trimming removed 4 bases from V and 1 base from J, with 11 bases in between. CDR3 length: 14 residues. The chain's CDR3 is CASSPPTDNYGYTF. The CDR3 DNA reads as TGCGCCAGCAGCCCACCGACAGATAACTATGGCTACACCTTC.

This clonotype was seen many times. The chain employs TRBV20-1 and TRBJ2-1, with 8 bases lining up with TRBD1. The CDR3 has 15 residues. V dropped 0 bases and J dropped 4; count of bases not matched to a gene: 5. CDR1 is DFQATT and CDR2 is SNEGSKA in the germline V gene (reference sequence). Here the CDR3 DNA reads TGCAGTGCTAGAGACGGGACAGGCGTATACAATGAGCAGTTCTTC. This sequence encodes CSARDGTGVYNEQFF.

Many counts were recorded for this clonotype. The chain links TRBV6-2 or TRBV6-3 to TRBJ2-5; D is undetermined. The CDR3 is 12 amino acids. The V gene's germline CDR1 is MNHEY and CDR2 SVGEGT. V dropped 0 bases and J dropped 1 base, with 0 bases sitting between them. In DNA form, the CDR3 reads TGTGCCAGCAGTTACTCCCAAGAGACCCAGTACTTC. It translates to CASSYSQETQYF.

In this sample, this clonotype turned up once. The chain recombines TRBV29-1 with TRBJ2-3; D unclear. CDR3 length: 14 amino acids. Trimming removed 5 bases at V and 5 bases at J, with 17 bases between. Germline V CDR1 and CDR2: SQVTM, ANQGSEA. DNA of the CDR3: TGCAGCGTTCGGACCTCGGAGACGGGAGATACGCAGTATTTT. It is translated as CSVRTSETGDTQYF.

This clonotype has only a few counts. Germline and junction disagree at one end, which may indicate a read error. J is TRBJ2-1 and V is TRBV20-1; D is possibly TRBD1 (5 bases). CDR1 and CDR2 from the germline V gene are DFQATT and SNEGSKA (reference sequence). This CDR3 contains 11 residues. DNA for the CDR3: TGCGGTGCTAAGGGGATTAATGAGCAGTTCTTC. This translates into CGAKGINEQFF.